This T cell receptor beta chain was recorded in a study of shared clonotypes between healthy human individuals. Here immunoSEQ multiplex PCR was the method, and the copy in TCRdb shows in-frame clones only, minus some. The sample consists of around 940,000 clones, 60% to 85% of them appearing once. Caucasian adults living in Nashville, Tennessee, provided all samples. The source is a man younger than 35 in good health. Input material: memory CD4+ T cells sorted from blood. Regarding subset: CD45RA-negative fraction.

CDR3 sequence: CASSTAGAANYGYTF. The CDR3 DNA reads as TGTGCCAGCAGCACCGCGGGGGCGGCTAACTATGGCTACACCTTC. The chain joins TRBV7-9 to TRBJ1-2; D is perhaps TRBD1 (6 bases). Per germline, CDR1 SEHNR and CDR2 FQNEAQ (reference sequence). Trimming took off 5 bases at V and 0 bases at J, with 13 bases between the two ends. The CDR3 spans 15 residues.